This TCR beta chain was retrieved from a study of CD8+ T cells in alopecia areata. The CDR3 is 15 residues long. Unmatched junction bases numbered 0, after V lost 1 base and J lost 1 base. The V gene's germline CDR1 is LGHNT and CDR2 FRNRAP. Study conclusions and caveats: Lesional scalp, especially alopecia totalis/universalis, showed higher clonality than normal scalp.

PBMCs, the starting material, were the source of sorted CD4+ and CD8+ T cells. Extracted from the samples, RNA was reverse transcribed into cDNA to serve as the sequencing template. Sequenced by immunoSEQ multiplex PCR; TCRdb stores in-frame clones only, minus some. The table lists roughly 140,000 clones, about two thirds of them singletons. This clone occurred a few times. Its cognate antigen is unknown. The sequencing input was CD8+ T cells sorted from blood. The chain is built from TRBV12-5 and TRBJ1-5, with 8 bases lining up with TRBD1. This receptor was identified in a human donor in good health. CDR3 amino acids: CASGLGDRSNQPQHF. The CDR3 DNA reads TGTGCTAGTGGTTTGGGGGACAGGAGCAATCAGCCCCAGCATTTT.